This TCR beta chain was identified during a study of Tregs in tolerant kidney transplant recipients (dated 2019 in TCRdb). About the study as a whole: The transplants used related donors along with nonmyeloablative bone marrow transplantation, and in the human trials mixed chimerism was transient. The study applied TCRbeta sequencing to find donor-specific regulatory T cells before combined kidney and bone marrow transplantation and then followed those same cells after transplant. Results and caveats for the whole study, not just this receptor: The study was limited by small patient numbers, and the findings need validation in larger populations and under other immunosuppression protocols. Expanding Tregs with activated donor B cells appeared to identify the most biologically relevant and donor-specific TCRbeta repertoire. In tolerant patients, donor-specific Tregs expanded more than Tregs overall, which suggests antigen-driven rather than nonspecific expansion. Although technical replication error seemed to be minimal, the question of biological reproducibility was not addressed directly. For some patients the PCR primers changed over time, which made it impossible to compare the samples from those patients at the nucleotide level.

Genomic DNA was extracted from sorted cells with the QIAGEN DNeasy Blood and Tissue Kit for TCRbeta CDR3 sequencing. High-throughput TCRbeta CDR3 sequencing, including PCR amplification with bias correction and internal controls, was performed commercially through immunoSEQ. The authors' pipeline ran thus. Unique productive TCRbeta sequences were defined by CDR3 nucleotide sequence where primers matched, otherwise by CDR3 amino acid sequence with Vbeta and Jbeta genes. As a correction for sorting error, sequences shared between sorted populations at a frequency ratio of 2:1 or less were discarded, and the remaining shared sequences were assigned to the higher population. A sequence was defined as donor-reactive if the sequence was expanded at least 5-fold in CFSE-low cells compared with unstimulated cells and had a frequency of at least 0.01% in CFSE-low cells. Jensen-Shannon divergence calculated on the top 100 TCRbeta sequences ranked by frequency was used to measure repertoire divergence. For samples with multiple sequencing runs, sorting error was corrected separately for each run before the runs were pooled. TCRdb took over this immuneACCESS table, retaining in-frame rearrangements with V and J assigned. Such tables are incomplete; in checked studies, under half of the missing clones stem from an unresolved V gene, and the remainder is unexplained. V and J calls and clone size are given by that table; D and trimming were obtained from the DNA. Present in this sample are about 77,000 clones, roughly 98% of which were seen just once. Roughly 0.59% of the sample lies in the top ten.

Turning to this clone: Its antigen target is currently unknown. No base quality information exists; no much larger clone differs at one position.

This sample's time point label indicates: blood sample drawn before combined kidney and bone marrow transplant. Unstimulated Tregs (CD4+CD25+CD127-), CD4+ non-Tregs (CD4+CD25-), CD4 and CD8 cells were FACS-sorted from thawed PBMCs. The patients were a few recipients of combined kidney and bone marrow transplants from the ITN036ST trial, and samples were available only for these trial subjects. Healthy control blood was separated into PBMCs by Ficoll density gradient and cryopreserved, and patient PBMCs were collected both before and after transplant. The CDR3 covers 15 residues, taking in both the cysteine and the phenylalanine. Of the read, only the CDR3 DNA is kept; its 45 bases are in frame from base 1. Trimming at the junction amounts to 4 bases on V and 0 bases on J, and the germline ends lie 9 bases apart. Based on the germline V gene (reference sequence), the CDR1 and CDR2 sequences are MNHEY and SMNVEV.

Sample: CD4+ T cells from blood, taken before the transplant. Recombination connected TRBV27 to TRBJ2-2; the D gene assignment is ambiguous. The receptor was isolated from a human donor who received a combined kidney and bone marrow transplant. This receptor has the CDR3 CASSSDTANTGELFF. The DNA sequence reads TGTGCCAGCAGTTCCGACACTGCGAACACCGGGGAGCTGTTTTTT.